The present TCR beta chain was sequenced within a study of T cells in Graves' hyperthyroidism and ophthalmopathy. RNA transcripts served as the template for amplifying TCR beta CDR3 regions. RT-PCR in the first round (using the HTBI primer set) targeted the TCR CDR3. TCRdb fed the multiplex PCR reads into MiXCR, producing one record per CDR3 protein. The repertoire consists of some 600,000 distinct CDR3 sequences, with over 11% occurring once and the leading ten covering 5.8%. Trimming stripped 5 bases from V and 8 bases from J, with 10 bases between. The CDR3 runs 11 residues. Per germline, CDR1 SQVTM and CDR2 ANQGSEA. In patients aged 18 to 65, hyperthyroidism was newly diagnosed, with duration under 2 months. Uncontrolled infection, other autoimmune disease, pregnancy or lactation disqualified patients from enrolment. Preceding any ophthalmopathy symptoms, the blood sample dates from first hyperthyroidism diagnosis. Using about 10 ml of fresh peripheral blood, PBMCs were prepared.

The sequence derives from a woman aged 30 to 39 with Graves' hyperthyroidism that later progressed to Graves' ophthalmopathy. The chain uses TRBV29-1 and TRBJ2-1; tentative D call: TRBD2 (5 bases). The specimen sequenced was blood. The CDR3 DNA reads as TGCAGCGTTTTAGGGAGCTATGAGCAGTTCTTC. Its translation: CSVLGSYEQFF.